These 20 T cell receptor beta chains originate from one sample sequenced in a study of blood T cells in healthy people across ages (dated by TCRdb to about 2015). The library was made by 5' RACE. Data came from an Illumina HiSeq 2500. A second PCR of 7 to 11 cycles was performed with a sample-barcoded 5' primer and a J-beta primer mix. TCRdb trimmed the raw reads at Q25, called clones with MiXCR and kept productive beta chains. For every CDR3 protein sequence, its rows merge into one entry that carries the most common genes and DNA. The sample contains 920,000 or so distinct CDR3 sequences, more than 35% of them found a single time. Under 20% of the sample goes to the ten largest clones. The sequenced sample was blood. The receptors here all came from a woman aged 55 to 70 in good health.

The chain recombines TRBV5-4 with TRBJ1-1; 9 bases align to TRBD1. The V gene's germline CDR1 is SGHNT and CDR2 YYREEE (reference sequence). V shed 5 bases, J shed 3 bases, and the junction held 11 bases outside the gene matches. The CDR3 extends over 16 amino acids. CDR3 sequence (DNA): TGTGCCAGCAGTTACCGGGACAGGGTACCCGACACTGAAGCTTTCTTT. It encodes CASSYRDRVPDTEAFF.

This chain joins TRBV20-1 and TRBJ2-3; 8 nucleotides match TRBD2. The CDR3 consists of 19 residues. V lost 0 bases and J lost 0; bases outside the gene matches: 14. The V gene's germline CDR1 is DFQATT and CDR2 SNEGSKA (reference sequence). The CDR3 here is CSARDPWGLLADSTDTQYF. The CDR3 DNA reads TGCAGTGCTAGAGATCCTTGGGGGTTACTAGCGGATAGCACAGATACGCAGTATTTT.

In the case of this clonotype: The junction does not match germline at one end; this may be a read error. The gene calls are TRBV5-1 and TRBJ2-3; perhaps D is TRBD1 or TRBD2 (5 bases each). CDR3 length equals 16 residues. Germline CDR1 SGHRS, CDR2 YFSETQ. The CDR3 DNA follows: TGCGCCAGCAGCTACCGGGACCCCGGGGCCGCAGATACGCGGTATTTT. This encodes CASSYRDPGAADTRYF.

This clonotype has at least ten counts. This may stem from a read error, because a much larger clone lies one nucleotide away. The chain employs TRBV10-2 and TRBJ2-5; D gene uncertain. CDR1 WSHSY and CDR2 SAAADI come from the germline V gene. The CDR3 has 10 residues. The CDR3 reads CASRQETQYF. The CDR3, as DNA: TGTGCCAGCAGGCAAGAGACCCAGTACTTC.

Points on this clonotype: One end of the junction is discordant with germline, which a read error may explain. The V call is TRBV18, the J call TRBJ2-5; TRBD2 matches at 7 bases. The J call may be faulty, since TRBJ2-7 better matches the DNA end. This CDR3 contains 15 residues. Germline V CDR1 and CDR2: KGHSH, LQKENI. The CDR3 spells CTSSPGAGAYYEQYF. For the CDR3, the DNA is TGTACCAGCTCACCCGGCGCGGGAGCTTACTACGAGCAGTACTTC.

This chain links TRBV12-3 or TRBV12-4 with TRBJ1-2; D is unclear. The CDR3 has 14 amino acids. V was pared by 7 bases and J by 3 bases, with 15 bases between. The CDR3 bases are TGTGCCAGCAAGAAAGGCACCAACGACTATGGCTACACCTTC. This encodes CASKKGTNDYGYTF.

To note about this clonotype: The junction departs from the called germline gene at one end, perhaps through a read error. This chain links TRBV20-1 with TRBJ2-1; no firm D call. The germline CDR1 and CDR2 sequences are DFQATT and SNEGSKA (reference sequence). CDR3 length equals 16 residues. CDR3 coding DNA: TGCAGTGCTAGAGATCAGGCTACCCCTTATTACAGTGAGCAGTTCTTC. Its translation: CSARDQATPYYSEQFF.

The genes are TRBV6-2 or TRBV6-3 and TRBJ2-4; 9 bases map to TRBD1. CDR1 and CDR2 from the germline V gene are MNHEY and SVGEGT. V shed 3 bases and J 3 bases; nucleotides not matched to a gene: 9. The CDR3 totals 17 residues. Here the CDR3 reads CASSYSIRDRDKNIQYF. CDR3 sequence (DNA): TGTGCCAGCAGTTATTCGATCCGGGACAGGGACAAAAACATTCAGTACTTC.

The rearrangement links TRBV2 to TRBJ2-3; TRBD1 aligns across 7 bases. Germline V lookup: CDR1 SNHLY, CDR2 FYNNEI. CDR3 length: 13 residues. With 1 base clipped from V and 8 bases from J, the junction kept 3 bases outside the gene matches. This chain's CDR3 is CASSEGTGSTQYF. The CDR3, as DNA: TGTGCCAGCAGTGAAGGGACAGGATCTACGCAGTATTTT. The whole variable domain, remainder taken from reference TRBV2 and TRBJ2-3, is EPEVTQTPSHQVTQMGQEVILRCVPISNHLYFYWYRQILGQKVEFLVSFYNNEISEKSEIFDDQFSVERPDGSNFTLKIRSTKLEDSAMYFCASSEGTGSTQYFGPGTRLTVL.

Comments on this clonotype: The germline gene is not matched at one end of the junction; a read error may be the cause. This chain links TRBV3-1 with TRBJ2-3, with D unresolved. The CDR3 covers 16 residues. Germline V gene sequence: CDR1 LGHDT, CDR2 YNNKEL (reference sequence). CDR3 amino acids: CASSQERQAYTNTQYF. Written as DNA, the CDR3 is TGTGCCAGCAGCCAAGAGAGGCAGGCTTACACAAATACGCAGTATTTT.

J is TRBJ2-5 and V is TRBV11-1; the match to TRBD2 covers 10 bases. CDR3 size: 15 residues. The trim removed 5 bases at V and 5 bases at J, leaving 8 bases unmatched. Germline CDR1 is SGHAT and CDR2 is FQDESV (reference sequence). This chain's CDR3 is CASSRELAGRETQYF. Written as DNA, the CDR3 is TGTGCCAGCAGCCGGGAACTAGCGGGGCGCGAGACCCAGTACTTC.

This clonotype was observed a handful of times. V and J are TRBV28 and TRBJ2-6; D is ambiguous. V was pared by 6 bases and J by 2 bases, with 8 bases between. The CDR3 has 14 amino acids. Germline-derived CDR1 and CDR2 are MDHEN and SYDVKM. CDR3 DNA sequence: TGTGCCAGCAGCTCCCTCCCTGGGGCCAACGTCCTGACTTTC. Translated, it gives CASSSLPGANVLTF.

The chain carries TRBV5-1 and TRBJ1-2, with D uncertain. The germline V and J ends were trimmed by 2 bases and 7 bases, with 12 bases remaining between them. The CDR3 has 13 amino acids. Germline V CDR1 and CDR2: SGHRS, YFSETQ. The CDR3: CASSLRLGCGYTF. CDR3 coding DNA: TGCGCCAGCAGCTTAAGGTTGGGCTGTGGCTACACCTTC.

Here the CDR3 reads CASGHYLRASGNTIYF. Written as DNA, the CDR3 is TGTGCCAGCGGGCATTATCTCCGGGCCTCTGGAAACACCATATATTTT. This chain links TRBV6-6 with TRBJ1-3; D unresolved. Per germline, CDR1 MNHNY and CDR2 SVGAGI (reference sequence). Trimming removed 8 bases at V and 0 bases at J, with 17 bases between. The CDR3 is made up of 16 amino acids.

This sequence joins TRBV14 and TRBJ1-2; D is unresolved. Germline loops: CDR1 SGHDN, CDR2 FVKESK. The length of the CDR3 is 13 residues. Trimming pared 4 bases from V and 4 bases from J, leaving 10 bases between. The CDR3 DNA reads as TGTGCCAGCAGCCCCCGGCTAGGCTATGGCTACACCTTC. Protein sequence: CASSPRLGYGYTF.

V is TRBV4-1 and J is TRBJ2-7; 8 bases match TRBD2. Unmatched junction bases numbered 1, after V lost 3 bases and J lost 3 bases. The CDR3 length is 13 residues. Germline CDR1 reads MGHRA; CDR2 reads YSYEKL. Written as DNA, the CDR3 is TGCGCCAGCAGCCACGGGGGGGGCTACGAGCAGTACTTC. It codes for CASSHGGGYEQYF.

The chain uses TRBV9 and TRBJ2-1; 8 bases agree with TRBD2. The CDR3 is made up of 15 amino acids. V gave up 0 bases and J gave up 6 bases; unmatched junction bases: 5. From germline, CDR1 is SGDLS and CDR2 YYNGEE. CDR3 protein: CASSVGLAGRNEQFF. The CDR3 DNA is TGTGCCAGCAGCGTAGGGTTAGCGGGACGCAATGAGCAGTTCTTC. The entire variable domain, with the rest obtained from reference TRBV9 and TRBJ2-1, is as follows: DSGVTQTPKHLITATGQRVTLRCSPRSGDLSVYWYQQSLDQGLQFLIQYYNGEERAKGNILERFSAQQFPDLHSELNLSSLELGDSALYFCASSVGLAGRNEQFFGPGTRLTVL.

The J gene is TRBJ2-7, the V gene TRBV6-1, with TRBD2 matching 7 bases. With V trimmed by 3 bases and J by 3 bases, 5 bases remained unmatched. The length of the CDR3 is 14 residues. Germline V gives CDR1 MNHNS, CDR2 SASEGT. The CDR3 sequence is CASSDQAGLYEQYF. Here the CDR3 DNA reads TGTGCCAGCAGTGATCAAGCGGGACTCTACGAGCAGTACTTC.

A remark on this clonotype: The junction does not match germline at one end; this may be a read error. This chain joins TRBV4-1 and TRBJ2-2, with D maybe TRBD1 (6 bases). The CDR3 sequence is 15 residues long. Germline assignment: CDR1 MGHRA and CDR2 YSYEKL. CDR3 residues: CASSRTDQNTGELFF. The CDR3 region has the DNA TGCGCTAGCAGCCGGACAGACCAGAACACCGGGGAGCTGTTTTTT.

The chain couples TRBV11-3 to TRBJ2-1, with D perhaps assigned TRBD1 or TRBD2 (6 bases each). Germline V lookup: CDR1 SGHNT, CDR2 YENEEA. V was clipped by 5 bases and J by 9 bases, with 17 bases between them. CDR3 length: 14 amino acids. As DNA, the CDR3 is TGTGCCAGCAGCCCGCATACGGGGGCCGTTGAGCAGTTCTTC. This gives the protein CASSPHTGAVEQFF. Drawing the rest from reference TRBV11-3 and TRBJ2-1, the complete variable domain is EAGVVQSPRYKIIEKKQPVAFWCNPISGHNTLYWYLQNLGQGPELLIRYENEEAVDDSQLPKDRFSAERLKGVDSTLKIQPAELGDSAVYLCASSPHTGAVEQFFGPGTRLTVL.